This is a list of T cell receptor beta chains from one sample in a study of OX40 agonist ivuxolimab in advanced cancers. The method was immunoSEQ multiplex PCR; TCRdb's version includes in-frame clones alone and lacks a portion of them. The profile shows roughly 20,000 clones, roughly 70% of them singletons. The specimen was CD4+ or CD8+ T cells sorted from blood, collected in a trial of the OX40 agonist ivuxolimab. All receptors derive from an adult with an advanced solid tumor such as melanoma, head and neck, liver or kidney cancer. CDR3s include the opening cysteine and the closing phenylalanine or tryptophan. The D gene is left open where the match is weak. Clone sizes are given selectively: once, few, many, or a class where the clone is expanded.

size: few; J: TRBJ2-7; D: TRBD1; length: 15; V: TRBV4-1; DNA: TGCGCCAGCAGCCAAGATTACGGGACAGGGGTTGAGCAGTACTTC; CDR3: CASSQDYGTGVEQYF
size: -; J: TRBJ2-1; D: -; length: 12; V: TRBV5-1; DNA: TGCGCCAGCAGCGATGGGTACAATGAGCAGTTCTTC; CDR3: CASSDGYNEQFF
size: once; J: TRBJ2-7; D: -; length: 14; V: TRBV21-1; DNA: TGTGCCAGCAGCAAATTTTACGTTTTACCCGAGCAGTACTTC; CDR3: CASSKFYVLPEQYF
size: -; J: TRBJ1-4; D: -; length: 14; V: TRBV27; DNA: TGTGCCAGCAGTTTAAACAGGGCCGATGAAAAACTGTTTTTT; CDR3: CASSLNRADEKLFF
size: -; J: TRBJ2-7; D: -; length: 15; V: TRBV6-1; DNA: TGTGCCAGCAACCATCGGGACACGGTGACCTACGAGCAGTACTTC; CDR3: CASNHRDTVTYEQYF
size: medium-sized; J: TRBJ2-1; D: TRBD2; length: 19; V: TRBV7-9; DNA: TGTGCCAGCAGCCTAGAAGCGGGAGGCGCCGAAAGGGCCTACAATGAGCAGTTCTTC; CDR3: CASSLEAGGAERAYNEQFF
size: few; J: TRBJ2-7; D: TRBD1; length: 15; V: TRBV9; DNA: TGTGCCAGCAGCCCTGGGAGGACAGGGTCCGACGAGCAGTACTTC; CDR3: CASSPGRTGSDEQYF
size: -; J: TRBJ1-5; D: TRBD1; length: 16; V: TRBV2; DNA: TGTGCCAGCAGTGAAACTCGGACAGGGGTAAATCAGCCCCAGCATTTT; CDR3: CASSETRTGVNQPQHF
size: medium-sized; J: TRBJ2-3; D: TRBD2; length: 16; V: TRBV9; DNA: TGTGCCAGCAGCTTCCTAGCGGGGGCTAGCACAGATACGCAGTATTTT; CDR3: CASSFLAGASTDTQYF
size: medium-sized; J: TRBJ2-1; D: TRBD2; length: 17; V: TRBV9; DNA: TGTGCCAGCAGCGTAGCTTCGGGAGGGCTCTCCTACAATGAGCAGTTCTTC; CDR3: CASSVASGGLSYNEQFF
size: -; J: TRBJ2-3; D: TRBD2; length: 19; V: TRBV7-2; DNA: TGTGCCAGCAGCGCATTGGGACTAGCGGAGGGAGATAGCACAGATACGCAGTATTTT; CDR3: CASSALGLAEGDSTDTQYF
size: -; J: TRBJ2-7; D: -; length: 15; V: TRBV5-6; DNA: TGTGCCAGCAGCTTGATTTTTGGTGGTACCTACGAGCAGTACTTC; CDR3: CASSLIFGGTYEQYF
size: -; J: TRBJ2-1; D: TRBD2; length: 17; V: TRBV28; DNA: TGTGCCAGCAGTTTAATAGCGGGGGGAAGCTCCTACAATGAGCAGTTCTTC; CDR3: CASSLIAGGSSYNEQFF
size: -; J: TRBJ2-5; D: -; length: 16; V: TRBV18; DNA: TGTGCCAGCTCACCTCCGGCCCAGACACAATGGGAGACCCAGTACTTC; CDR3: CASSPPAQTQWETQYF